This TCR beta chain comes out of a study of regulatory T cells in long-lasting Graves disease. Per the germline V gene, CDR1 is MNHEY and CDR2 is SVGAGI. Trimming removed 4 bases at V and 1 base at J, with 4 bases between. CDR3 length: 12 amino acids. In regard to this clonotype: This may stem from a read error, because a much larger clone lies one nucleotide away.

The time point: newly diagnosed GD, antithyroid drugs for less than 3 months. Isolated PBMC RNA provided the starting material for the TCR library. Investigators prepared the TCR beta libraries by applying iRepertoire HTBI primers and Arm-PCR of CDR3 regions. From the multiplex PCR reads, TCRdb called clonotypes with MiXCR, one entry per CDR3 protein. The table has hundreds of thousands of distinct CDR3 sequences, 15% to 17% seen once. This sequence was found in a female donor with Graves disease. Sequenced material: peripheral blood mononuclear cells (PBMCs), taken at new diagnosis, from a patient treated with antithyroid drugs. The V call is TRBV6-5, the J call TRBJ1-1; D remains ambiguous. The DNA for the CDR3 is TGTGCCAGCAGTTGCAGGAACACTGAAGCTTTCTTT. This encodes CASSCRNTEAFF.